The 14 T cell receptor beta chains presented below share a single source sample, sequenced in a study of T cell responses to AZD1222 COVID-19 vaccine. TCRdb keeps only in-frame clones here, not all; method: immunoSEQ multiplex PCR. Seen here are some 140,000 clones, around 90% observed once, and the top ten hold around 3.1%. Sequenced here: peripheral blood, sampled on day 0 of AZD1222 vaccination. These receptors originate from an adult in good health.

This clone was seen only once. The rearrangement links TRBV6-5 to TRBJ2-5, with no clear D. Trimming removed 0 bases from V and 2 bases from J, with 10 bases in between. The CDR3 sequence is 15 residues long. CDR1 is MNHEY and CDR2 is SVGAGI in the germline V gene. The CDR3 reads CASSYSNSIQETQYF. CDR3 nucleotides: TGTGCCAGCAGTTACTCGAACAGTATTCAAGAGACCCAGTACTTC.

V usage is TRBV13 and J usage is TRBJ2-3; the D gene is possibly TRBD2 (5 bases). CDR1 and CDR2 from the germline V gene are PRHDT and FYEKMQ (reference sequence). The CDR3 is made up of 14 amino acids. The germline V and J ends were trimmed by 5 bases and 2 bases, with 11 bases remaining between them. The CDR3 DNA reads as TGTGCCAGCAGCCCCACGACTACCACAGATACGCAGTATTTT. Its translation: CASSPTTTTDTQYF.

CDR3 region: CASSEGKGWDYGYTF. In DNA, the CDR3 is TGTGCCAGCAGTGAGGGGAAGGGTTGGGACTATGGCTACACCTTC. The genes are TRBV25-1 and TRBJ1-2; D is uncertain. CDR1 is MGHDK, CDR2 SYGVNS, per germline. The CDR3 has 15 residues. V was cut by 3 bases and J by 3 bases, with 14 bases left in between.

The rearrangement joins TRBV9 to TRBJ2-7; TRBD1 agrees at 8 bases. Trimming cost V 4 bases and J 3 bases; bases outside gene matches: 6. Germline V gives CDR1 SGDLS, CDR2 YYNGEE. This CDR3 spans 14 amino acids. The CDR3 loop is CASSIGTGDYEQYF. CDR3 bases: TGTGCCAGCAGCATCGGGACAGGTGACTACGAGCAGTACTTC. The full variable domain, in which reference TRBV9 and TRBJ2-7 provide the parts outside the CDR3, is DSGVTQTPKHLITATGQRVTLRCSPRSGDLSVYWYQQSLDQGLQFLIQYYNGEERAKGNILERFSAQQFPDLHSELNLSSLELGDSALYFCASSIGTGDYEQYFGPGTRLTVT.

The J gene is TRBJ1-5, the V gene TRBV19, with 9 positions matching TRBD1. Looked up from germline, CDR1 is LNHDA and CDR2 is SQIVND (reference sequence). The CDR3 covers 15 residues. Trimming took 3 bases from V and 6 from J; bases not matched to a gene: 6. The CDR3 bases are TGTGCCAGTAGTATTGGGACAGGGTTAGGTCAGCCCCAGCATTTT. Amino acid sequence: CASSIGTGLGQPQHF.

The rearrangement uses TRBV2 and TRBJ1-3; the D is unclear. V lost 2 bases and J lost 0, with 8 bases in between. Germline lookup yields CDR1 SNHLY and CDR2 FYNNEI. The CDR3 consists of 15 residues. The CDR3 here is CASSELSSSGNTIYF. The DNA of the CDR3 is TGTGCCAGCAGTGAATTGAGCAGCTCTGGAAACACCATATATTTT. The whole variable domain, remainder taken from reference TRBV2 and TRBJ1-3, is EPEVTQTPSHQVTQMGQEVILRCVPISNHLYFYWYRQILGQKVEFLVSFYNNEISEKSEIFDDQFSVERPDGSNFTLKIRSTKLEDSAMYFCASSELSSSGNTIYFGEGSWLTVV.

The chain combines TRBV2 with TRBJ1-4; 7 nucleotides align to TRBD1. V was clipped by 4 bases and J by 11 bases; unmatched bases: 4. This CDR3 is 12 amino acids long. In germline, CDR1 is SNHLY, CDR2 FYNNEI. The CDR3 sequence: CASSATGDKLFF. CDR3 nucleotides: TGTGCCAGCAGTGCAACAGGGGATAAACTGTTTTTT.

Details on this clone: One end of the junction fails to match germline, which may point to a read error. The CDR3 spells CAGRGTGENIQYF. In nucleotides, the CDR3 is TGTGCCGGCAGGGGGACAGGGGAAAACATTCAGTACTTC. This chain links TRBV2 with TRBJ2-4; 10 bases are a match to TRBD1. Germline CDR1 and CDR2: SNHLY and FYNNEI. The CDR3 is 13 residues long. The full variable domain, its missing parts supplied by reference TRBV2 and TRBJ2-4, is EPEVTQTPSHQVTQMGQEVILRCVPISNHLYFYWYRQILGQKVEFLVSFYNNEISEKSEIFDDQFSVERPDGSNFTLKIRSTKLEDSAMYFCAGRGTGENIQYFGAGTRLSVL.

This chain joins TRBV18 and TRBJ1-3, with D tentatively TRBD1 (6 bases). The CDR3 spans 14 residues. Germline V gives CDR1 KGHSH, CDR2 LQKENI. V lost 6 bases, J lost 0 bases, and 9 bases lay in between. CDR3 sequence reads: CASSPGASGNTIYF. CDR3 in DNA: TGTGCCAGCTCTCCAGGGGCCTCTGGAAACACCATATATTTT.

This clone was seen a few times. The rearrangement links TRBV7-2 to TRBJ2-7; TRBD1 aligns across 9 bases. The CDR3 has 14 amino acids. Germline CDR1 SGHTA, CDR2 FQGNSA. Losses at the gene ends were 1 base for V and 5 bases for J; bases not matched to a gene: 3. CDR3 DNA sequence: TGTGCCAGCAGCTTAGGGACAGGGGTCCACGAGCAGTACTTC. Translation gives CASSLGTGVHEQYF.

This clone was seen a single time. The V and J genes are TRBV5-4 and TRBJ2-3; 7 bases match TRBD1. The CDR3 spans 16 residues. The V and J ends lost 1 base and 0 bases, in that order; junction bases with no gene match: 5. Germline V gene sequence: CDR1 SGHNT, CDR2 YYREEE (reference sequence). The CDR3 reads CASSLRVTGSTDTQYF. CDR3 nucleotides: TGTGCCAGCAGCTTGCGGGTGACAGGGAGCACAGATACGCAGTATTTT.

This CDR3 reads CASSIERSYGYTF. The CDR3, as DNA: TGTGCCAGTAGTATAGAACGGTCGTATGGCTACACCTTC. The rearrangement uses TRBV19 and TRBJ1-2; D uncertain. The CDR3 is made up of 13 amino acids. Germline V gene data show CDR1 as LNHDA and CDR2 as SQIVND (reference sequence). Trimming removed 0 bases from V and 5 bases from J, with 7 bases in between.

The chain carries TRBV10-3 and TRBJ1-1; 9 bases fit TRBD1. V dropped 11 bases and J dropped 6; count of bases not matched to a gene: 10. Germline CDR1 ENHRY, CDR2 SYGVKD. The CDR3 is 13 residues long. The CDR3 sequence: CASTGDRAAEAFF. For the CDR3, the DNA is TGTGCCTCGACAGGGGACAGGGCCGCTGAAGCTTTCTTT.

The chain uses TRBV6-5 and TRBJ1-2; D remains unclear. Germline values: CDR1 MNHEY, CDR2 SVGAGI. There are 12 residues in the CDR3. Trimming took off 4 bases at V and 4 bases at J, with 7 bases between the two ends. The CDR3: CASSSTTYGYTF. Written as DNA, the CDR3 is TGTGCCAGCAGTTCGACGACCTATGGCTACACCTTC.